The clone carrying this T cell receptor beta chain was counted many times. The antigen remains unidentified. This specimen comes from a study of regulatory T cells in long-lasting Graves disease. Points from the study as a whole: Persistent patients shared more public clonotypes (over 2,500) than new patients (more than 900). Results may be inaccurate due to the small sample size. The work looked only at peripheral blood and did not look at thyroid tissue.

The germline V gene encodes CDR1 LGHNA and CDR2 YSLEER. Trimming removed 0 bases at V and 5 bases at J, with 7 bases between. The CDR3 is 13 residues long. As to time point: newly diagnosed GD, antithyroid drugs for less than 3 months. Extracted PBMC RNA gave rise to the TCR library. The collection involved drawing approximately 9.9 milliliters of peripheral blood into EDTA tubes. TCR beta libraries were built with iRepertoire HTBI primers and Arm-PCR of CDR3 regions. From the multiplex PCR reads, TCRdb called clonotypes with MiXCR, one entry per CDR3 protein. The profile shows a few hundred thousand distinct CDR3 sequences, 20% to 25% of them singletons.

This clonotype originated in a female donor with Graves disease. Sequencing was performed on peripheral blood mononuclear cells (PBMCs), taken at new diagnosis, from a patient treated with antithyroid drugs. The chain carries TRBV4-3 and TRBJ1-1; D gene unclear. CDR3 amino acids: CASSQDEWTEAFF. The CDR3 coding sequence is TGCGCCAGCAGCCAAGATGAATGGACTGAAGCTTTCTTT.